The 2 T cell receptor beta chains below were found in one sample sequenced in a study of Ad26.COV2.S vaccination and SARS-CoV-2 variants. Treatment in this sample: 19 received Ad26.COV2.S at low or high dose, single or two shots; about 5 received placebo; per-sample allocation not given. Collection of samples fell on day 63 after the first vaccine or placebo injection. This table comes from immunoSEQ multiplex PCR, and its TCRdb copy is limited to in-frame clones, with some not included. The sample comprises hundreds of thousands of clones, approximately 90% of which are singletons, and approximately 5% rests with the top ten. The material was peripheral blood, obtained in a trial of Ad26.COV2.S vaccine versus placebo. Receptors were obtained from a person aged 18-65 years who received the Ad26.COV2.S COVID-19 vaccine or a placebo.

The J gene is TRBJ1-6, the V gene TRBV10-3; no firm D call. V gave up 6 bases and J gave up 5 bases, with 5 bases separating them. CDR3 size: 12 residues. The germline CDR1 and CDR2 sequences are ENHRY and SYGVKD. This chain's CDR3 is CAISGNNSPLHF. CDR3 nucleotide sequence: TGTGCCATCAGCGGGAATAATTCACCCCTCCACTTT.

This clone was found once. This chain uses TRBV28 with TRBJ2-2; possibly TRBD1 for D (5 bases). V lost 3 bases and J lost 6, with 20 bases in between. CDR1 and CDR2 (germline): MDHEN, SYDVKM. CDR3 length: 17 amino acids. As DNA, the CDR3 is TGTGCCAGCAGTTTTAGGTTGGCAGGGCCGGTCCCCGGGGAGCTGTTTTTT. Amino acid sequence: CASSFRLAGPVPGELFF.